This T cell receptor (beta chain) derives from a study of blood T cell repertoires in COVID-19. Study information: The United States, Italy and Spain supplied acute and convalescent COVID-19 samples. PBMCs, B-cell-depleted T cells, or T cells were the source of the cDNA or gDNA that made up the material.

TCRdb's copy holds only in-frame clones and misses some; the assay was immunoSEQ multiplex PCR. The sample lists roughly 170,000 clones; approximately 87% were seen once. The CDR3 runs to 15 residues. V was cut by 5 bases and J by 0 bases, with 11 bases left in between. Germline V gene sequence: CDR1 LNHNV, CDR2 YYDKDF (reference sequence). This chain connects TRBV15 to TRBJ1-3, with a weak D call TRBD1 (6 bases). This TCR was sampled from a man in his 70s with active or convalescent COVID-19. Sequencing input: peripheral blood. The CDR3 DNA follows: TGTGCCACCAGCCCGGACAGCCGCTCTGGAAACACCATATATTTT. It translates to CATSPDSRSGNTIYF.